The clone carrying this T cell receptor (beta chain) was seen a handful of times. This CDR3 contains 19 residues. Germline-derived CDR1 and CDR2 are MDHEN and SYDVKM. V was clipped by 4 bases and J by 8 bases; unmatched bases: 20. Amplification targeted TCR beta CDR3 regions from RNA transcripts. HTBI primers were the set used in a first-round RT-PCR of the TCR CDR3. MiXCR, run by TCRdb on the multiplex PCR reads, gives a single entry per CDR3 protein. This table has about 600,000 distinct CDR3 sequences, 13% to 15% appearing once. The data are from a study of T cells in Graves' hyperthyroidism and ophthalmopathy. Study information: At initial diagnosis, before any treatment had begun, peripheral blood was obtained.

The sequence was obtained from a woman between 18 and 30 years old with Graves' ophthalmopathy. Sequencing was carried out using blood. The chain has TRBV28 and TRBJ1-3, with 10 nucleotides matching TRBD1. CDR3 region: CASSSSIFSPGTGVDTIYF. Here the CDR3 DNA reads TGTGCCAGCAGTTCTTCCATTTTTTCCCCCGGGACAGGGGTTGACACCATATATTTT.